Described below is a single T cell receptor beta chain sequence and its context. Its antigen remains unidentified. At the deep level, the assay was run. TCRdb keeps only in-frame clones here, not all; method: immunoSEQ multiplex PCR. The sample includes over a million clones, about 75% of them seen just once. A CD45RA+ naive subset and a CD45RA-negative memory subset were split from CD4+ cells. This entry belongs to a study of shared clonotypes between healthy human individuals. General study findings and limits: Relative to their counterparts shared across all four donors, non-shared clonotypes exhibited diminished generation probabilities.

This TCR was sampled from a man aged 18 to 29 in good health. The material sequenced was memory CD4+ T cells sorted from blood. Subset meaning: CD45RA-negative fraction.

The CDR3 coding sequence is TGTGCCAGCAGTCCTTGGACTAGCGGGGGGACAGATACGCAGTATTTT. Translating gives CASSPWTSGGTDTQYF. This chain joins TRBV2 and TRBJ2-3, with 14 positions matching TRBD2. Germline CDR1 SNHLY, CDR2 FYNNEI. The V and J ends lost 5 bases and 3 bases, in that order; junction bases with no gene match: 4. This CDR3 is built from 16 residues. The full variable domain, in which reference TRBV2 and TRBJ2-3 provide the parts outside the CDR3, is EPEVTQTPSHQVTQMGQEVILRCVPISNHLYFYWYRQILGQKVEFLVSFYNNEISEKSEIFDDQFSVERPDGSNFTLKIRSTKLEDSAMYFCASSPWTSGGTDTQYFGPGTRLTVL.